The entry below gives a single T cell receptor (beta chain) sequence along with its context. Its target antigen remains unknown. No much larger clone exists at a distance of one base, and base qualities are not known. TCRbeta CDR3 regions were amplified from genomic DNA by means of the immunoSEQ Assay, a bias-controlled multiplex PCR. Per the source publication's procedure: The number of nucleated cells in each sample was estimated by amplification of reference gene primers within the assay. To quantify the absolute abundance of each unique TCRbeta CDR3 rearrangement, sequence reads were collapsed and filtered. For each sample, productive Simpson clonality was calculated by taking the square root of Simpson's diversity index across productive rearrangements. TCRdb holds this immuneACCESS table with in-frame rearrangements only. Some clones are missing; in checked studies, unresolved V genes explain under half, and the rest has no known cause. V, J and clone size reflect that table, while D and trimming were determined from the DNA. The sample yields 95,000 to 110,000 clones; approximately 81% were counted once. In total, the top ten clones hold over 4% of the sample.

The data originate from a study of blood T cell repertoires in COVID-19 (dated by TCRdb to the early 2020s). About the investigation overall: The collaborator samples originated in the United States, Italy and Spain and spanned the acute and convalescent phases of COVID-19. Deeply sampled blood TCRbeta repertoires from subjects exposed to, actively infected with, or recovered from COVID-19 were included in the dataset. A freely available public database, intended as a resource for researchers studying the immune response to SARS-CoV-2, is where the repertoires were released. Where available, HLA class I and class II types were taken from metadata supplied by the sample provider and were not determined by assay-based typing. A de-identified subject ID, COVID-19 status, age in years and sex were almost always included in the sample metadata. Samples came from the ongoing ImmuneRACE study (first 160 participants) plus 1,254 subjects from 6 global collaborators. The prospective study material was composed of cDNA or gDNA derived from T cells, B-cell-depleted T cells, or PBMCs.

Trimming at the junction amounts to 2 bases on V and 4 bases on J, and the germline ends lie 6 bases apart. The germline V gene yields SGHTA for CDR1 and FQGNSA for CDR2. Spanning cysteine to phenylalanine, the CDR3 consists of 13 amino acids. Just CDR3 DNA is preserved here, 39 bases in frame from base 1. The collaborating institutions used their own protocols to collect whole blood in K2EDTA tubes. For TCRbeta analysis, collaborators shipped samples in one of three forms: frozen whole blood, isolated PBMCs, or DNA extracted from either of those sample types. Results and caveats for the whole study, not just this receptor: The amount of clinical and demographic metadata varied by source and participant and was provided uncurated.

Recombination linked TRBV7-2 to TRBJ2-1, with the identity of the D gene unclear. The TCR was taken from a human donor in a cohort sampled during active COVID-19. Input material: peripheral blood. The CDR3 reads CASSLTEYNEQFF. The nucleotides are TGTGCCAGCAGCTTAACCGAGTACAATGAGCAGTTCTTC.